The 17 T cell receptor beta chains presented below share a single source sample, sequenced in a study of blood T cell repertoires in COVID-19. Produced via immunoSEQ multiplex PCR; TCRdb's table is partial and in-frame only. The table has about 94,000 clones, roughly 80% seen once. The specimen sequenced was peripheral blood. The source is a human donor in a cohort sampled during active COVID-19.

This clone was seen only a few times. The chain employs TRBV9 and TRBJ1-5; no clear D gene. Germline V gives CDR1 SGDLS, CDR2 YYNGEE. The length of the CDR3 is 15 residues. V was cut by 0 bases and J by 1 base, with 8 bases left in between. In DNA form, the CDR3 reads TGTGCCAGCAGCGTAGGAGAAATAAGCAATCAGCCCCAGCATTTT. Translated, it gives CASSVGEISNQPQHF.

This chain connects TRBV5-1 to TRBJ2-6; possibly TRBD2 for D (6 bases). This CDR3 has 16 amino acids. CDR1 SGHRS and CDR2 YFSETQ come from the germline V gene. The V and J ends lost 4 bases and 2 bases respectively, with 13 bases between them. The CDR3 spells CASSHIADTGANVLTF. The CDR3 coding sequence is TGCGCCAGCAGCCATATAGCGGATACTGGGGCCAACGTCCTGACTTTC.

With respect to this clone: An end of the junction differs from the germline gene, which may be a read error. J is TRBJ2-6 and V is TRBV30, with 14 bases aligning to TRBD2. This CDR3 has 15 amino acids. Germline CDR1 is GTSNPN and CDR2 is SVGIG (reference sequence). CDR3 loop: CAWTSGRSGANVLTF. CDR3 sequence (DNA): TGTGCTTGGACTAGCGGGAGGAGTGGGGCCAACGTCCTGACTTTC. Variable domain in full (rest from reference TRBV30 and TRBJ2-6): SQTIHQWPATLVQPVGSPLSLECTVEGTSNPNLYWYRQAAGRGLQLLFYSVGIGQISSEVPQNLSASRPQDRQFILSSKKLLLSDSGFYLCAWTSGRSGANVLTFGAGSRLTVL.

The chain's CDR3 is CASSTTMNPYEQYF. The CDR3 nucleotides read TGTGCCAGCTCAACAACAATGAACCCCTACGAGCAGTACTTC. V and J are TRBV18 and TRBJ2-7; D is ambiguous. The ends were cut back, 5 bases at V and 2 bases at J, with 13 bases in the middle. The CDR3 loop spans 14 amino acids. Germline V CDR1 and CDR2: KGHSH, LQKENI.

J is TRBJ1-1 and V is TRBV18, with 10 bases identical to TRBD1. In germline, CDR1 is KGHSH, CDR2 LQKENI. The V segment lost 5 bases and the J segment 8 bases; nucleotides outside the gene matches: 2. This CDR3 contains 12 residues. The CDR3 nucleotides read TGTGCCAGCTCAACGGGACAGGGGGAAGCTTTCTTT. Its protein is CASSTGQGEAFF.

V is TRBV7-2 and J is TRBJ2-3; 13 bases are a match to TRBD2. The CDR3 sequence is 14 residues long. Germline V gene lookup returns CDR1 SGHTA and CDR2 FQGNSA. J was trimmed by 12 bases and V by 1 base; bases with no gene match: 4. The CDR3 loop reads CASSLGTSGRLQYF. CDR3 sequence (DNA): TGTGCCAGCAGCTTAGGGACTAGCGGGAGACTCCAGTATTTT.

The CDR3 sequence is CSGGVSSYEQYF. The CDR3 nucleotides read TGCAGCGGGGGGGTCAGCTCCTACGAGCAGTACTTC. The rearrangement links TRBV29-1 to TRBJ2-7; TRBD2 is a possible D gene (6 bases). Trimming left V 7 bases short and J 0 bases short, with 10 bases between. The V gene's germline CDR1 is SQVTM and CDR2 ANQGSEA. This CDR3 contains 12 residues.

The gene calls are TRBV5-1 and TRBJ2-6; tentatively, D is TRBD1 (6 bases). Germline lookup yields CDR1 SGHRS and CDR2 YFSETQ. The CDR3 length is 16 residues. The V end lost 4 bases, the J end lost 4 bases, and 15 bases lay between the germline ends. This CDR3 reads CASSLIQGAGANVLTF. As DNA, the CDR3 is TGCGCCAGCAGCCTAATACAGGGCGCAGGGGCCAACGTCCTGACTTTC. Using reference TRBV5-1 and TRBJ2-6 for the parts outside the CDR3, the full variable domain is KAGVTQTPRYLIKTRGQQVTLSCSPISGHRSVSWYQQTPGQGLQFLFEYFSETQRNKGNFPGRFSGRQFSNSRSEMNVSTLELGDSALYLCASSLIQGAGANVLTFGAGSRLTVL.

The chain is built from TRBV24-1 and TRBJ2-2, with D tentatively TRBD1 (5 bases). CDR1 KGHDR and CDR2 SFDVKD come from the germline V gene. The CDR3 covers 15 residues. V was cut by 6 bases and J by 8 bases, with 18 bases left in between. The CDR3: CATSPSNARAGELFF. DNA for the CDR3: TGTGCCACCAGTCCTTCCAACGCCAGGGCAGGGGAGCTGTTTTTT.

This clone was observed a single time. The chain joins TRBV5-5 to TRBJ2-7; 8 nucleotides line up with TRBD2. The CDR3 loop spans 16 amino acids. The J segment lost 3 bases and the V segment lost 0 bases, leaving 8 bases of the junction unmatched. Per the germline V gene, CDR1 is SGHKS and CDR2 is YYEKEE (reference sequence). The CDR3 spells CASSLGVLADFYEQYF. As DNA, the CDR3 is TGTGCCAGCAGCTTGGGGGTACTAGCGGATTTCTACGAGCAGTACTTC.

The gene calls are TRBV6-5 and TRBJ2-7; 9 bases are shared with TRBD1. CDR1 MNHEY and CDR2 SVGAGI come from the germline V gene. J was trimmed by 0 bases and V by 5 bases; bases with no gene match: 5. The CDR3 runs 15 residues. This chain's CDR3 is CASSRQGGSSYEQYF. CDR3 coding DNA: TGTGCCAGCAGTCGACAGGGGGGATCCTCCTACGAGCAGTACTTC.

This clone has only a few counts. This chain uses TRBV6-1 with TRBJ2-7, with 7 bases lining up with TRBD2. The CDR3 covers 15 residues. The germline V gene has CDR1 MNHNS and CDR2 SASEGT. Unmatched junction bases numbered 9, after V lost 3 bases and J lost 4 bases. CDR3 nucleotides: TGTGCCAGCAGTGATTACCGGGAGGTGGTGTACGAGCAGTACTTC. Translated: CASSDYREVVYEQYF.

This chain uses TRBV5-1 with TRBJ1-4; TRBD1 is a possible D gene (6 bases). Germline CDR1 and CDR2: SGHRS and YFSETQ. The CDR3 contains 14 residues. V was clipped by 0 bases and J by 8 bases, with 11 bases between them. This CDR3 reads CASSLEGGREKLFF. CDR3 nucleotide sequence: TGCGCCAGCAGCTTGGAAGGGGGTCGGGAAAAACTGTTTTTT.

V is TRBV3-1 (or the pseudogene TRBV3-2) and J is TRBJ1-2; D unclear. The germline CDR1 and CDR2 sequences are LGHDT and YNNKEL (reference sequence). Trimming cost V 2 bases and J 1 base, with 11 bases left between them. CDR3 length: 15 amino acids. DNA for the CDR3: TGTGCCAGCAGCCAAATTGACACGATTAACTATGGCTACACCTTC. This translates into CASSQIDTINYGYTF.

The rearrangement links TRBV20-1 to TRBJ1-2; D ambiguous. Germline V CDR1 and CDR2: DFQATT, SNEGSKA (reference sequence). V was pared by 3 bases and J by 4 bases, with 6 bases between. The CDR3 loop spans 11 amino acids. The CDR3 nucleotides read TGCAGTGCTAGTTTCGGCTATGGCTACACCTTC. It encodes CSASFGYGYTF.

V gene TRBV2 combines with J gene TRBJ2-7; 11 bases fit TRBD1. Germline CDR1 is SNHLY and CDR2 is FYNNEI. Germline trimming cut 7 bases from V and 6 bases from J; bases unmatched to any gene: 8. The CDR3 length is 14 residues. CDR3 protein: CASIPRTGGSEQYF. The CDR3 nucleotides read TGTGCCAGCATCCCTCGGACAGGGGGCAGCGAGCAGTACTTC.

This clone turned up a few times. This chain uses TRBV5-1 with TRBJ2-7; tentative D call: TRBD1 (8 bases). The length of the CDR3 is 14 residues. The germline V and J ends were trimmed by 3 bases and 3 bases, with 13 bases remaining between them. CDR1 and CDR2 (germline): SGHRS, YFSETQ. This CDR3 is CASSSDREGYEQYF. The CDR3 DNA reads TGCGCCAGCAGCTCGGACAGGGAGGGCTACGAGCAGTACTTC.